The rows below give T cell receptor beta chains drawn from one sample of a study of brain T cells in children with intractable seizures. Here immunoSEQ multiplex PCR was the method, and the copy in TCRdb shows in-frame clones only, minus some. The sample holds 300,000 to 400,000 clones; about 93% are singletons and the top ten take 5.7%. Source: peripheral blood, taken more than 4 months after surgery. Source of these receptors: a boy less than two years old with tuberous sclerosis and intractable seizures. CDR3s include the opening cysteine and the closing phenylalanine or tryptophan. The order of the fields is V gene, J gene, clone size, CDR3 length, D gene, CDR3 protein, CDR3 DNA. A D gene is named only where the DNA matches it firmly. Size tells how often a clone was seen (once, few, many) or the class of an expanded clone, and some rows leave it out.

>TRBV6-4|TRBJ2-3|-|14|-
CASSVGVETDTQYF
TGTGCCAGCAGTGTTGGGGTGGAAACAGATACGCAGTATTTT
>TRBV12-3/TRBV12-4|TRBJ1-2|-|13|-
CASSFSTVHDYTF
TGTGCCAGCAGTTTTTCGACAGTTCATGACTACACCTTC
>TRBV2|TRBJ1-1|-|14|TRBD1
CASSDPGQATEAFF
TGTGCCAGCAGTGATCCCGGACAGGCGACTGAAGCTTTCTTT
>TRBV11-2|TRBJ2-7|-|15|TRBD1
CASSNRDRGVHEQYF
TGTGCCAGCAGCAACCGGGACAGGGGAGTCCACGAGCAGTACTTC
>TRBV7-9|TRBJ2-7|-|13|TRBD2
CASRTSGSYEQYF
TGTGCCAGCAGGACTAGCGGCTCCTACGAGCAGTACTTC
>TRBV12-3/TRBV12-4|TRBJ1-2|-|13|-
CASSLKGGGGYTF
TGTGCCAGCAGTTTAAAGGGGGGCGGTGGCTACACCTTC
>TRBV11-2|TRBJ1-2|-|15|-
CASSLEGTANYGYTF
TGTGCCAGCAGCTTAGAGGGCACTGCTAACTATGGCTACACCTTC
>TRBV19|TRBJ1-5|-|15|-
CASSIIGESNQPQHF
TGTGCCAGTAGTATTATAGGGGAGAGCAATCAGCCCCAGCATTTT
>TRBV19|TRBJ1-1|-|17|TRBD1
CASLAPGGDRGNTEAFF
TGTGCCAGTCTCGCACCGGGCGGGGACAGGGGTAACACTGAAGCTTTCTTT
>TRBV15|TRBJ1-1|-|14|TRBD1
CATSRRQGAPEAFF
TGTGCCACCAGCAGGCGACAGGGGGCCCCTGAAGCTTTCTTT
>TRBV9|TRBJ2-3|-|16|-
CASSVLGQTHTDTQYF
TGTGCCAGCAGCGTATTAGGGCAGACACACACAGATACGCAGTATTTT
>TRBV24-1|TRBJ1-2|-|13|TRBD1
CATSGGTVGGYTF
TGTGCCACCAGTGGTGGGACAGTCGGGGGCTACACCTTC
>TRBV25-1|TRBJ1-2|-|13|-
CASSVANGYGYTF
TGTGCCAGCAGTGTGGCCAACGGCTATGGCTACACCTTC
>TRBV5-1|TRBJ2-3|-|14|-
CASSLEGWTDTQYF
TGCGCCAGCAGCTTGGAGGGGTGGACAGATACGCAGTATTTT
>TRBV14|TRBJ2-7|-|12|-
CASSQDTYEQYF
TGTGCCAGCAGCCAGGACACCTACGAGCAGTACTTC
>TRBV15|TRBJ2-7|-|14|-
CATSRDQGAHEQYF
TGTGCCACCAGCAGAGATCAAGGGGCCCACGAGCAGTACTTC
>TRBV29-1|TRBJ2-7|once|13|-
CSVDSGEAYEQYF
TGCAGCGTTGACTCGGGGGAGGCCTACGAGCAGTACTTC
>TRBV6-6|TRBJ1-2|once|13|TRBD1
CASSQGGFYGYTF
TGTGCCAGCAGTCAGGGGGGTTTCTATGGCTACACCTTC
>TRBV7-9|TRBJ2-7|once|17|TRBD1
CASSLTLPRDRDHEQYF
TGTGCCAGCAGCTTGACTCTTCCCCGGGACAGGGACCACGAGCAGTACTTC
>TRBV7-9|TRBJ1-2|once|14|-
CASSLTDSAYGYTF
TGTGCCAGCAGCTTGACGGACAGTGCCTATGGCTACACCTTC
>TRBV6-1|TRBJ1-1|-|15|-
CASSEVRGVNTEAFF
TGTGCCAGCAGTGAAGTAAGGGGCGTCAACACTGAAGCTTTCTTT
>TRBV4-1|TRBJ2-5|-|15|TRBD1
CASSPDRGYQETQYF
TGCGCCAGCAGCCCAGACAGGGGGTACCAAGAGACCCAGTACTTC
>TRBV11-2|TRBJ1-5|-|15|-
CASSLDRGGNQPQHF
TGTGCCAGCAGCTTAGACAGGGGCGGCAATCAGCCCCAGCATTTT
>TRBV28|TRBJ2-2|-|16|TRBD1
CASSFPGQGRTGELFF
TGTGCCAGCAGCTTCCCGGGACAGGGAAGGACCGGGGAGCTGTTTTTT
>TRBV24-1|TRBJ2-1|-|13|-
CATSEPSRNEQFF
TGTGCCACCAGTGAGCCTAGTCGGAATGAGCAGTTCTTC
>TRBV6-5|TRBJ2-7|-|14|-
CASSYSENSYEQYF
TGTGCCAGCAGTTATTCGGAGAACTCCTACGAGCAGTACTTC
>TRBV27|TRBJ2-1|-|12|-
CASSLAGNEQFF
TGTGCCAGCAGCCTAGCAGGGAATGAGCAGTTCTTC
>TRBV19|TRBJ1-5|-|14|TRBD1
CASSQGQNFQPQHF
TGTGCCAGTAGTCAGGGACAGAACTTTCAGCCCCAGCATTTT
>TRBV3-1/TRBV3-2|TRBJ1-2|-|13|-
CASSHDRTYGYTF
TGTGCCAGCAGCCACGACAGGACCTATGGCTACACCTTC
>TRBV7-2|TRBJ2-3|-|14|-
CASSLFRGGDTQYF
TGTGCCAGCAGCTTGTTCAGGGGCGGAGATACGCAGTATTTT
>TRBV4-1|TRBJ1-3|-|15|-
CASSFRDPPGNTIYF
TGCGCCAGCAGCTTCAGGGACCCTCCTGGAAACACCATATATTTT
>TRBV19|TRBJ1-5|-|14|-
CASSGLGSNQPQHF
TGTGCCAGTAGTGGATTGGGTAGCAATCAGCCCCAGCATTTT
>TRBV10-2|TRBJ2-5|-|12|TRBD2
CASNNGGETQYF
TGCGCCAGCAACAACGGGGGGGAGACCCAGTACTTC
>TRBV5-5|TRBJ1-5|few|12|-
CASRIISQPQHF
TGTGCCAGCAGAATCATTTCCCAGCCCCAGCATTTT
>TRBV5-4|TRBJ2-3|once|17|TRBD2
CASSSETSGGAGDTQYF
TGTGCCAGCAGCTCCGAGACTAGCGGGGGGGCCGGAGATACGCAGTATTTT
>TRBV19|TRBJ1-1|-|11|-
CATSEGHEAFF
TGTGCCACTTCAGAGGGACATGAAGCTTTCTTT
>TRBV12-3/TRBV12-4|TRBJ2-7|-|13|TRBD1
CATSRQGAGEQYF
TGTGCCACCTCCCGACAGGGGGCGGGAGAGCAGTACTTC
>TRBV2|TRBJ2-7|-|13|TRBD1
CASSYRGQNEQYF
TGTGCCAGCTCCTACAGGGGGCAGAACGAGCAGTACTTC
>TRBV7-2|TRBJ1-5|-|13|-
CASSPWGDQPQHF
TGTGCCAGCAGCCCCTGGGGGGATCAGCCCCAGCATTTT
>TRBV6-2/TRBV6-3|TRBJ2-3|-|18|-
CASSYSPSGDLAVDTQYF
TGTGCCAGCAGTTACTCCCCCTCCGGGGACTTGGCGGTAGATACGCAGTATTTT
>TRBV5-6|TRBJ2-2|-|15|-
CASSLFTSNTGELFF
TGTGCCAGCAGCTTGTTCACCTCGAACACCGGGGAGCTGTTTTTT
>TRBV29-1|TRBJ2-3|-|16|-
CSVGRPAGGSLDTQYF
TGCAGCGTCGGACGACCGGCCGGCGGCTCTCTTGATACGCAGTATTTT
>TRBV21-1|TRBJ2-5|-|16|-
CASSPQKRTGQETQYF
TGTGCCAGCAGCCCACAAAAGCGGACGGGACAAGAGACCCAGTACTTC
>TRBV25-1|TRBJ2-4|-|15|-
CASSDLEGSRNIQYF
TGTGCCAGCAGTGATCTCGAGGGGAGTAGAAACATTCAGTACTTC
>TRBV7-7|TRBJ2-7|-|17|-
CASSSLGARANYYEQYF
TGTGCTAGCAGCTCGTTGGGAGCACGGGCGAACTACTACGAGCAGTACTTC
>TRBV19|TRBJ2-7|-|14|-
CASSIQGFGYEQYF
TGTGCCAGTAGTATACAGGGCTTTGGCTACGAGCAGTACTTC
>TRBV9|TRBJ2-1|-|17|-
CASSVPVGGGGKDEQFF
TGTGCCAGCAGCGTGCCCGTTGGGGGGGGCGGAAAGGATGAGCAGTTCTTC
>TRBV9|TRBJ2-3|few|16|TRBD2
CASSVDSGGAVDTQYF
TGTGCCAGCAGCGTAGATAGCGGGGGGGCCGTAGATACGCAGTATTTT
>TRBV7-2|TRBJ1-5|-|12|-
CASSLVGQPQHF
TGTGCCAGCAGCTTAGTTGGTCAGCCCCAGCATTTT